One and the same sample provided the 3 T cell receptor beta chains below, sequenced in a study of T cell responses to AZD1222 COVID-19 vaccine. Profiling relied on immunoSEQ multiplex PCR, and the TCRdb table lists in-frame clones only, not all of them. The sample consists of 80,000 to 130,000 clones, around 87% of them appearing once. The sample in question was peripheral blood, obtained on day 0 of AZD1222 vaccination. These receptors were collected from an adult in good health.

V and J are TRBV7-2 and TRBJ1-4; D remains ambiguous. CDR3 length equals 14 residues. Germline lookup yields CDR1 SGHTA and CDR2 FQGNSA. The V and J ends lost 5 bases and 0 bases respectively, with 7 bases between them. CDR3 loop: CASSNIATNEKLFF. The CDR3 coding sequence is TGTGCCAGCAGCAATATCGCAACTAATGAAAAACTGTTTTTT. The entire variable domain, with the rest obtained from reference TRBV7-2 and TRBJ1-4, is as follows: GAGVSQSPSNKVTEKGKDVELRCDPISGHTALYWYRQSLGQGLEFLIYFQGNSAPDKSGLPSDRFSAERTGGSVSTLTIQRTQQEDSAVYLCASSNIATNEKLFFGSGTQLSVL.

The V and J genes are TRBV5-1 and TRBJ1-4; tentatively, D is TRBD1 (5 bases). V lost 0 bases and J 8 bases, leaving 11 bases between the germline ends. CDR1 and CDR2 (germline): SGHRS, YFSETQ. This CDR3 comprises 14 residues. In DNA form, the CDR3 reads TGCGCCAGCAGCTTGGAGGGGACCCGGGAAAAACTGTTTTTT. As protein: CASSLEGTREKLFF.

The gene calls are TRBV19 and TRBJ2-2; 7 positions agree with TRBD1. The V segment lost 9 bases and the J segment 2 bases; nucleotides outside the gene matches: 6. Germline CDR1 is LNHDA and CDR2 is SQIVND (reference sequence). The CDR3 has 14 residues. CDR3 loop: CASGQATNTGELFF. Here the CDR3 DNA reads TGTGCCAGCGGACAGGCCACTAACACCGGGGAGCTGTTTTTT.